The clone carrying this T cell receptor (beta chain) was counted at least ten times. The antigen remains unidentified. The time point was: persistent/refractory GD, antithyroid drugs over 5 years with positive TRAb. From RNA extracted from PBMCs, the TCR library was made. Sequencing libraries for TCR beta were prepared with iRepertoire HTBI primers and Arm-PCR of CDR3 regions. From the multiplex PCR reads, TCRdb called clonotypes with MiXCR, one entry per CDR3 protein. This sample has 350,000 to 500,000 distinct CDR3 sequences, with roughly a fifth found just once. The entry originates in a study of regulatory T cells in long-lasting Graves disease. Study-wide findings and caveats: A greater number of public clonotypes (more than 2,500) was shared by persistent patients than by new patients (just over 950).

This material consisted of peripheral blood mononuclear cells (PBMCs), taken when the disease was refractory, from a patient treated with antithyroid drugs. This TCR came from a female donor with Graves disease.

The CDR3 sequence: CASLPEIYSPLHF. The CDR3 nucleotides are TGTGCCAGCCTGCCAGAAATTTATTCACCCCTCCACTTT. The chain uses TRBV28 and TRBJ1-6; D ambiguous. Germline values: CDR1 MDHEN, CDR2 SYDVKM. V was trimmed by 8 bases and J by 8 bases, leaving 13 bases between them. The CDR3 totals 13 residues. Using reference TRBV28 and TRBJ1-6 for the parts outside the CDR3, the full variable domain is DVKVTQSSRYLVKRTGEKVFLECVQDMDHENMFWYRQDPGLGLRLIYFSYDVKMKEKGDIPEGYSVSREKKERFSLILESASTNQTSMYLCASLPEIYSPLHFGNGTRLTVT.